These T cell receptor beta chains were read from a single sample in a study of monozygotic twins with inflammatory bowel disease. From its re-call of the 5' RACE reads, TCRdb lists each CDR3 protein once, without DNA. The table lists about 170,000 distinct CDR3 sequences. Material for sequencing was blood. The origin of the receptors is a human donor with ulcerative colitis or Crohn's disease, or a healthy co-twin of an affected twin (not recorded which). The CDR3 runs from the conserved cysteine through the conserved F or W. Each record gives: CDR3 protein, J gene, V gene.

CASSYPWMTSGYSTDTQYF,TRBJ2-3,TRBV6-2/TRBV6-3
CASSLSRTSGTPREQFF,TRBJ2-1,TRBV12-3/TRBV12-4
CSVTGFGNTGAFF,TRBJ1-1,TRBV29-1
CASSGAGHLNTEAFF,TRBJ1-1,TRBV6-1
CASIHPAAGVHEQYF,TRBJ2-7,TRBV7-9
CASSSDTGARETQYF,TRBJ2-5,TRBV5-1
CATSRITDTQYF,TRBJ2-3,TRBV15
CSVCGRAFPQQFF,TRBJ2-1,TRBV29-1
CASSLKGGSNTDTQYF,TRBJ2-3,TRBV12-3/TRBV12-4
CASSSGQGDSPLHF,TRBJ1-6,TRBV5-4
CASSRGMNTEAFF,TRBJ1-1,TRBV6-5
CASSVLSGTPTYEQYF,TRBJ2-7,TRBV12-3/TRBV12-4
CASSNTENTGELFF,TRBJ2-2,TRBV5-1
CATSDGPQLEQYF,TRBJ2-7,TRBV24-1
CASSEGQGVTDTQYF,TRBJ2-3,TRBV25-1
CASSQIGEYEQYF,TRBJ2-7,TRBV3-1
CASSPGQPNYGYTF,TRBJ1-2,TRBV7-9
CAISELARDSNEKLFF,TRBJ1-4,TRBV10-3